The 17 T cell receptor beta chains in this list originate from one sample, sequenced in a study of cytomegalovirus exposure and HLA in healthy donors. Sequencing used immunoSEQ multiplex PCR; TCRdb keeps in-frame clones, though not all of them. This sample has some 130,000 clones, with approximately 84% found just once. Sequenced: PBMCs. The receptor source for this set is a man aged 30 to 45 in good health and CMV-seropositive.

This clone was counted a single time. The chain combines TRBV4-2 with TRBJ1-5; D possibly corresponds to TRBD1 (5 bases). The germline gives CDR1 LGHNA, CDR2 YNFKEQ. There are 17 residues in the CDR3. Trimming removed 1 base from V and 3 bases from J, with 16 bases in between. As DNA, the CDR3 is TGTGCCAGCAGCCAAGGTGCAGGGATCGGTAACAATCAGCCCCAGCATTTT. It codes for CASSQGAGIGNNQPQHF.

The chain combines TRBV2 with TRBJ1-5, with 8 nucleotides matching TRBD1. This CDR3 spans 13 amino acids. The ends lost 4 bases at V and 5 bases at J; junction bases unmatched: 1. Germline V gene sequence: CDR1 SNHLY, CDR2 FYNNEI. CDR3 amino acids: CASSVQGDQPQHF. The CDR3 DNA reads TGTGCCAGCAGTGTACAGGGGGATCAGCCCCAGCATTTT. Using reference TRBV2 and TRBJ1-5 for the parts outside the CDR3, the full variable domain is EPEVTQTPSHQVTQMGQEVILRCVPISNHLYFYWYRQILGQKVEFLVSFYNNEISEKSEIFDDQFSVERPDGSNFTLKIRSTKLEDSAMYFCASSVQGDQPQHFGDGTRLSIL.

The chain has TRBV9 and TRBJ2-1; 8 nucleotides line up with TRBD2. V lost 1 base and J lost 7; bases outside the gene matches: 10. Germline V gives CDR1 SGDLS, CDR2 YYNGEE. The CDR3 covers 16 residues. CDR3: CASSVMSGSSENEQFF. The CDR3 DNA follows: TGTGCCAGCAGCGTAATGAGCGGGAGCTCCGAAAATGAGCAGTTCTTC.

The J gene is TRBJ1-6, the V gene TRBV25-1, with 10 positions matching TRBD1. J was trimmed by 9 bases and V by 5 bases; bases with no gene match: 10. This CDR3 has 16 amino acids. Germline values: CDR1 MGHDK, CDR2 SYGVNS. Here the CDR3 DNA reads TGTGCCAGCAGTCCATCGACAGGGGGCTCGGCTTCACCCCTCCACTTT. It encodes CASSPSTGGSASPLHF.

The chain has TRBV5-1 and TRBJ2-3; a weak D match, TRBD1 (6 bases). This CDR3 spans 14 amino acids. Germline V lookup: CDR1 SGHRS, CDR2 YFSETQ. Trimming took 0 bases from V and 1 from J, leaving 6 bases between them. CDR3 protein: CASSLDRGTDTQYF. The CDR3 DNA follows: TGCGCCAGCAGCTTGGACAGGGGCACAGATACGCAGTATTTT.

This clone turned up a few times. This is likely an artifact of a read error, given a far larger clone one base away. As DNA, the CDR3 is TGCAGCGTTCTTGGTCTAGCGGGATATTCAGATACGCAGTCTTTT. Its translation: CSVLGLAGYSDTQSF. The chain has TRBV29-1 and TRBJ2-3; TRBD2 aligns across 9 bases. The CDR3 loop spans 15 amino acids. CDR1 SQVTM and CDR2 ANQGSEA come from the germline V gene.

The V gene is TRBV29-1, the J gene TRBJ1-1, with D perhaps TRBD1 (6 bases). Between the trimmed V and J ends, which lost 5 bases and 6 bases, there was a span of 10 bases. There are 11 residues in the CDR3. Germline V gives CDR1 SQVTM, CDR2 ANQGSEA. The CDR3: CSVPWGPEAFF. The CDR3 DNA is TGCAGCGTTCCCTGGGGGCCTGAAGCTTTCTTT. The whole variable domain, remainder taken from reference TRBV29-1 and TRBJ1-1, is SAVISQKPSRDICQRGTSLTIQCQVDSQVTMMFWYRQQPGQSLTLIATANQGSEATYESGFVIDKFPISRPNLTFSTLTVSNMSPEDSSIYLCSVPWGPEAFFGQGTRLTVV.

This sequence joins TRBV19 and TRBJ2-7; 7 bases agree with TRBD1. In germline, CDR1 is LNHDA, CDR2 SQIVND (reference sequence). The CDR3 totals 14 residues. V dropped 1 base and J dropped 2; count of bases not matched to a gene: 2. This CDR3 reads CASSIVGTAYEQYF. The DNA of the CDR3 is TGTGCCAGTAGTATAGTAGGGACAGCCTACGAGCAGTACTTC.

J is TRBJ1-4 and V is TRBV5-6; 8 bases line up with TRBD1. V gave up 10 bases and J gave up 1 base; unmatched junction bases: 12. The germline V gene encodes CDR1 SGHDT and CDR2 YYEEEE. The CDR3 is 16 residues long. In DNA form, the CDR3 reads TGTGCCGGAATCGACAGGGGAGGACAAACTAATGAAAAACTGTTTTTT. Its protein is CAGIDRGGQTNEKLFF.

This clone was seen repeatedly, ten times or more. The chain links TRBV6-5 to TRBJ1-2; 8 bases are shared with TRBD1. This CDR3 has 14 residues. CDR1 is MNHEY, CDR2 SVGAGI, per germline. The V segment lost 5 bases and the J segment 1 base; nucleotides outside the gene matches: 3. The CDR3 bases are TGTGCCAGCAGTATCACAGGGGGTAACTATGGCTACACCTTC. Translating it yields CASSITGGNYGYTF.

This rearrangement joins TRBV4-2 to TRBJ1-2; a possible D gene is TRBD1 (5 bases). The CDR3 loop spans 15 amino acids. Trimming removed 0 bases from V and 9 bases from J, with 17 bases in between. CDR1 LGHNA and CDR2 YNFKEQ come from the germline V gene. CDR3 nucleotide sequence: TGTGCCAGCAGCCAAGACTTTTCCCTCAGGGCTAGCTACACCTTC. It translates to CASSQDFSLRASYTF.

Comments on this clone: One end of the junction varies from germline; a read error may be responsible. The V call is TRBV5-1, the J call TRBJ2-5; tentatively, D is TRBD2 (5 bases). The V gene's germline CDR1 is SGHRS and CDR2 YFSETQ. This CDR3 spans 13 amino acids. The CDR3 region is CASSLGPRGPPHF. CDR3 DNA sequence: TGCGCCAGCAGCTTGGGCCCACGAGGGCCCCCGCACTTC.

This rearrangement joins TRBV30 to TRBJ1-1, with D possibly being TRBD1 (5 bases). This CDR3 has 13 residues. CDR1 is GTSNPN and CDR2 is SVGIG in the germline V gene (reference sequence). Trimming stripped 1 base from V and 0 bases from J, with 6 bases between. This CDR3 is CAWSEGMNTEAFF. Here the CDR3 DNA reads TGTGCCTGGAGTGAGGGGATGAACACTGAAGCTTTCTTT.

The chain is built from TRBV19 and TRBJ2-1, with 11 nucleotides matching TRBD2. CDR3 size: 18 residues. The germline CDR1 and CDR2 sequences are LNHDA and SQIVND (reference sequence). J gave up 2 bases and V 4 bases, and 10 bases lay outside the gene matches. The CDR3 bases are TGTGCCAGTAGTAGTGGGGCCCTAGCGGGGGGCCCCTACAATGAGCAGTTCTTC. This codes for CASSSGALAGGPYNEQFF.

This sequence joins TRBV7-3 and TRBJ2-1; TRBD2 aligns across 10 bases. The germline V gene has CDR1 SGHTA and CDR2 FQGTGA. Germline trimming cut 3 bases from V and 4 bases from J; bases unmatched to any gene: 6. CDR3 size: 16 residues. CDR3 in DNA: TGTGCCAGCAGCTTGTCCAGCGGGGGGGCTTACAATGAGCAGTTCTTC. It encodes CASSLSSGGAYNEQFF. The variable domain in full, with the rest retrieved from reference TRBV7-3 and TRBJ2-1, is GAGVSQTPSNKVTEKGKYVELRCDPISGHTALYWYRQSLGQGPEFLIYFQGTGAADDSGLPNDRFFAVRPEGSVSTLKIQRTERGDSAVYLCASSLSSGGAYNEQFFGPGTRLTVL.

The chain recombines TRBV7-3 with TRBJ2-1; 10 bases are shared with TRBD2. Germline CDR1 SGHTA, CDR2 FQGTGA. The CDR3 runs to 18 residues. Trimming at V came to 2 bases and at J to 7 bases, leaving 14 bases not matched to a gene. The CDR3 DNA reads TGTGCCAGCAGCTTAGGGCTAGCGGGAGCATCCGGCGGGAATGAGCAGTTCTTC. The encoded protein is CASSLGLAGASGGNEQFF.

The gene calls are TRBV29-1 and TRBJ1-1; 9 bases are shared with TRBD1. The CDR3 runs to 15 residues. The V gene's germline CDR1 is SQVTM and CDR2 ANQGSEA. Losses at the gene ends were 3 bases for V and 3 bases for J; bases not matched to a gene: 8. The CDR3: CSVDYGTGKDTEAFF. The CDR3 nucleotides read TGCAGCGTTGATTATGGGACAGGGAAGGACACTGAAGCTTTCTTT.